A single sample is the source of the 11 T cell receptor beta chains below, sequenced in a study of cytomegalovirus exposure and HLA in healthy donors (dated by TCRdb to about 2017). The library was built by means of the immunoSEQ multiplex PCR assay. For the multiplex PCR, a mixture combining 60 forward primers for TCR Vbeta segments and 13 reverse primers for TCR Jbeta segments was used. This immuneACCESS table, as held by TCRdb, lists in-frame sequences with V and J called but not all clones. Of the missing ones, under half trace to an unresolved V gene in checked studies; the others have no known cause. This sample gives some 170,000 clones in total; under 80% of them show up just once. The ten largest clonotypes hold under 2.5% of the sample. The sample taken for sequencing was PBMCs. The receptors stem from a human donor in good health.

The CDR3 DNA reads TGCAGCGTTCGGAGTGAGGGGGCTCAGTACTTC. Amino acids: CSVRSEGAQYF. The rearrangement uses TRBV29-1 and TRBJ2-5; the match to TRBD1 covers 7 bases. The V gene's germline CDR1 is SQVTM and CDR2 ANQGSEA. The CDR3 runs 11 residues. V was pared by 5 bases and J by 11 bases, with 8 bases of the junction left unmatched.

V and J are TRBV19 and TRBJ2-1; TRBD2 aligns across 8 bases. This CDR3 contains 17 residues. Germline assignment: CDR1 LNHDA and CDR2 SQIVND (reference sequence). Trimming cost V 3 bases and J 8 bases; bases outside gene matches: 15. In DNA form, the CDR3 reads TGTGCCAGTAGTATCGGGTCGGGGCTAGCGGGTAGCGATGAGCAGTTCTTC. Its translation: CASSIGSGLAGSDEQFF.

For the CDR3, the DNA is TGTGCCAGCAGCTTCAGGGGGAATTCACCCCTCCACTTT. This encodes CASSFRGNSPLHF. The rearrangement uses TRBV7-9 and TRBJ1-6; TRBD1 matches at 7 bases. CDR1 and CDR2 (germline): SEHNR, FQNEAQ (reference sequence). V lost 3 bases and J lost 7; bases outside the gene matches: 0. The CDR3 covers 13 residues.

The V gene is TRBV7-2, the J gene TRBJ2-7; D gene ambiguous. CDR1 and CDR2 (germline): SGHTA, FQGNSA. CDR3 size: 11 residues. V shed 5 bases and J shed 4 bases, with 6 bases lying between them. The CDR3: CASSLPYEQYF. In DNA form, the CDR3 reads TGTGCCAGCAGCCTACCTTACGAGCAGTACTTC.

The chain is built from TRBV2 and TRBJ2-3; 8 bases agree with TRBD2. Germline lookup yields CDR1 SNHLY and CDR2 FYNNEI. Germline trimming cut 3 bases from V and 1 base from J; bases unmatched to any gene: 6. This CDR3 has 16 amino acids. The CDR3 DNA is TGTGCCAGCAGTGATCGAGCGGGGGCTCGCACAGATACGCAGTATTTT. It yields the protein CASSDRAGARTDTQYF. Based on the CDR3 plus reference TRBV2 and TRBJ2-3, the full variable domain is EPEVTQTPSHQVTQMGQEVILRCVPISNHLYFYWYRQILGQKVEFLVSFYNNEISEKSEIFDDQFSVERPDGSNFTLKIRSTKLEDSAMYFCASSDRAGARTDTQYFGPGTRLTVL.

The J gene is TRBJ2-7, the V gene TRBV27; no clear D. V lost 6 bases and J 0 bases, leaving 15 bases between the germline ends. Germline V lookup: CDR1 MNHEY, CDR2 SMNVEV (reference sequence). CDR3 length: 15 amino acids. The CDR3 is CASRLIRFSSYEQYF. The CDR3 region has the DNA TGTGCCAGCAGACTTATACGGTTTAGCTCCTACGAGCAGTACTTC.

With respect to this clone: The same CDR3 also results from other DNA sequences found in this sample. This chain uses TRBV19 with TRBJ1-1; D is undetermined. V lost 2 bases, J lost 4 bases, and 8 bases lay in between. CDR1 and CDR2 (germline): LNHDA, SQIVND (reference sequence). The CDR3 length is 13 residues. This CDR3 is CASSISVGTEAFF. CDR3 coding DNA: TGTGCCAGTAGTATATCGGTCGGCACTGAAGCTTTCTTT.

In its sample, this clone was seen once. The rearrangement joins TRBV6-1 to TRBJ2-3, with a weak D call TRBD1 (5 bases). Germline lookup yields CDR1 MNHNS and CDR2 SASEGT. V lost 0 bases, J lost 3 bases, and 16 bases lay in between. There are 17 residues in the CDR3. The CDR3 bases are TGTGCCAGCAGTGAAGCGCAGTGGTGGCAGGGAACAGATACGCAGTATTTT. Amino acid sequence: CASSEAQWWQGTDTQYF.

This sequence joins TRBV12-5 and TRBJ1-1; D might be TRBD1 (5 bases). CDR1 is LGHNT, CDR2 FRNRAP, per germline. CDR3 size: 13 residues. V lost 2 bases, J lost 7 bases, and 11 bases lay in between. In DNA, the CDR3 is TGTGCTAGTGGTTTGAGGGGAGGTGATGAAGCTTTCTTT. It yields the protein CASGLRGGDEAFF.

This sequence joins TRBV5-1 and TRBJ2-5; tentative D call: TRBD2 (6 bases). Germline lookup yields CDR1 SGHRS and CDR2 YFSETQ. V lost 2 bases to trimming and J lost 5 bases, with 10 bases between them. This CDR3 has 13 residues. CDR3 nucleotide sequence: TGCGCCAGCAGCTTTTCTAGCGAGGAGACCCAGTACTTC. Encoded protein: CASSFSSEETQYF.

The chain has TRBV7-2 and TRBJ1-1; D is perhaps TRBD1 (5 bases). The CDR3 is 15 residues long. Trimming left V 5 bases short and J 3 bases short, with 16 bases between. CDR1 is SGHTA and CDR2 is FQGNSA in the germline V gene. The CDR3 loop reads CASSPRTKADTEAFF. The CDR3 region has the DNA TGTGCCAGCAGCCCCCGGACAAAGGCGGACACTGAAGCTTTCTTT.